Given below is one T cell receptor beta chain in context. The data derive from a study of blood T cell repertoires in COVID-19. Study context: Collection of acute and convalescent COVID-19 samples took place in the United States, Italy and Spain. In each case, the material was cDNA or gDNA derived from T cells, B-cell-depleted T cells, or PBMCs.

Per the original methods: Cell counts per sample came from amplifying reference gene primers. TCRdb's copy holds only in-frame clones and misses some; the assay was immunoSEQ multiplex PCR. The V and J calls and the clone size are those of that table, but D and trimming were determined from the DNA. The sample has 150,000 to 200,000 clones, roughly 77% seen once; the top ten hold about 6.5%. The germline gives CDR1 SGHTA, CDR2 FQGTGA. The CDR3 consists of 14 residues. V shed 5 bases and J 7 bases; nucleotides not matched to a gene: 7. The TCR sequence derives from a man in his 70s with active or convalescent COVID-19. The chain joins TRBV7-3 to TRBJ2-1, with 8 bases aligning to TRBD2. Sequenced: peripheral blood. Written as DNA, the CDR3 is TGTGCCAGCAGCCCGACTAGCGCCGGAAATGAGCAGTTCTTC. It encodes CASSPTSAGNEQFF.